The 12 T cell receptor beta chains listed next were all sequenced from one sample in a study of blood T cell repertoires in COVID-19. The repertoire was sequenced with immunoSEQ multiplex PCR; TCRdb's copy has only in-frame clones and lacks some. The sample has 50,000 or so clones, 77% seen once. Sequenced input: peripheral blood. Source of these receptors: a human donor with active or convalescent COVID-19. The donor label of this sample is uncertain.

This clone came up a few times. The chain employs TRBV6-2 or TRBV6-3 and TRBJ2-2; 11 bases are a match to TRBD2. CDR3 length: 15 residues. In germline, CDR1 is MNHEY, CDR2 SVGEGT. V was clipped by 4 bases and J by 7 bases; unmatched bases: 5. CDR3 amino acids: CASSLAGGPIGELFF. In DNA, the CDR3 is TGTGCCAGCAGTTTAGCGGGAGGGCCAATCGGGGAGCTGTTTTTT.

The CDR3 protein is CASSLASGEELFF. The CDR3 nucleotides are TGCGCCAGCAGCTTGGCTAGCGGGGAGGAGCTGTTTTTT. J is TRBJ2-2 and V is TRBV5-1, with 9 bases lining up with TRBD2. CDR3 size: 13 residues. Germline lookup yields CDR1 SGHRS and CDR2 YFSETQ. V shed 0 bases and J 10 bases; nucleotides not matched to a gene: 1. Supplemented by reference TRBV5-1 and TRBJ2-2, the full variable domain reads KAGVTQTPRYLIKTRGQQVTLSCSPISGHRSVSWYQQTPGQGLQFLFEYFSETQRNKGNFPGRFSGRQFSNSRSEMNVSTLELGDSALYLCASSLASGEELFFGEGSRLTVL.

This clone was seen only a few times. This sequence joins TRBV9 and TRBJ2-7, with D tentatively TRBD1 (6 bases). With 0 bases removed from V and 5 bases from J, the gap between germline ends came to 9 bases. The CDR3 has 13 amino acids. Germline-derived CDR1 and CDR2 are SGDLS and YYNGEE. CDR3: CASSVDRDHEQYF. The CDR3 DNA sequence: TGTGCCAGCAGCGTAGACAGGGACCACGAGCAGTACTTC.

The chain combines TRBV4-1 with TRBJ2-4; 10 bases map to TRBD1. This CDR3 spans 20 amino acids. The V gene end was trimmed by 1 base and the J gene end by 0 bases; junction bases not matched to a gene: 12. Looked up from germline, CDR1 is MGHRA and CDR2 is YSYEKL. CDR3: CASSQAPPGQGSLAKNIQYF. DNA for the CDR3: TGCGCCAGCAGCCAAGCACCCCCGGGACAGGGGTCCTTAGCCAAAAACATTCAGTACTTC.

The chain links TRBV15 to TRBJ2-3; the match to TRBD1 covers 8 bases. V gave up 3 bases and J gave up 0 bases; unmatched junction bases: 8. The CDR3 totals 17 residues. The V gene's germline CDR1 is LNHNV and CDR2 YYDKDF (reference sequence). CDR3 coding DNA: TGTGCCACCAGCAGGGAAAGACAGGGGACTAGCACAGATACGCAGTATTTT. It translates to CATSRERQGTSTDTQYF.

The CDR3, as DNA: TGTGCCAGTTACACCCGGAGCTCTGGAAACACCATATATTTT. Protein: CASYTRSSGNTIYF. V usage is TRBV19 and J usage is TRBJ1-3; D remains ambiguous. The CDR3 is made up of 14 amino acids. CDR1 is LNHDA and CDR2 is SQIVND in the germline V gene (reference sequence). V gave up 8 bases and J gave up 0 bases, with 11 bases separating them.

The chain links TRBV5-1 to TRBJ1-6; the match to TRBD1 covers 10 bases. The germline V gene encodes CDR1 SGHRS and CDR2 YFSETQ. V shed 5 bases, J shed 4 bases, and the junction held 6 bases outside the gene matches. CDR3 length equals 16 residues. The CDR3: CASSMGQGLYNSPLHF. In DNA form, the CDR3 reads TGCGCCAGCAGTATGGGACAGGGGCTTTATAATTCACCCCTCCACTTT.

V and J are TRBV11-1 and TRBJ2-7; D might be TRBD1 (6 bases). Germline CDR1 SGHAT, CDR2 FQDESV (reference sequence). This CDR3 has 13 amino acids. Deletions cut 5 bases from V and 5 bases from J, with 13 bases between. CDR3 loop: CASSPRAGDEQYF. The CDR3 nucleotides read TGTGCCAGCAGCCCCCGGGCAGGGGACGAGCAGTACTTC.

The chain uses TRBV12-5 and TRBJ2-1, with 13 bases fitting TRBD2. The ends lost 6 bases at V and 7 bases at J; junction bases unmatched: 6. Germline CDR1 reads LGHNT; CDR2 reads FRNRAP. This CDR3 is built from 15 residues. This CDR3 is CASGTSGRPGNEQFF. The CDR3 nucleotides read TGTGCTAGTGGGACTAGCGGGAGGCCGGGGAATGAGCAGTTCTTC.

The chain links TRBV28 to TRBJ1-5, with 10 bases matching TRBD1. Trimming at V came to 2 bases and at J to 7 bases, leaving 5 bases not matched to a gene. The CDR3 spans 15 residues. The germline V gene encodes CDR1 MDHEN and CDR2 SYDVKM. The CDR3 DNA reads as TGTGCCAGCAGTTTACCGGTGACAGGGGGCCAGCCCCAGCATTTT. Protein product: CASSLPVTGGQPQHF. Looking up the rest from reference TRBV28 and TRBJ1-5 gives the full variable domain: DVKVTQSSRYLVKRTGEKVFLECVQDMDHENMFWYRQDPGLGLRLIYFSYDVKMKEKGDIPEGYSVSREKKERFSLILESASTNQTSMYLCASSLPVTGGQPQHFGDGTRLSIL.

CDR3: CASSIGGQGLRQPQHF. CDR3 in DNA: TGTGCCAGTAGTATAGGGGGACAGGGGTTGCGACAGCCCCAGCATTTT. The J gene is TRBJ1-5, the V gene TRBV19, with 10 bases lining up with TRBD1. This CDR3 is built from 16 residues. CDR1 is LNHDA, CDR2 SQIVND, per germline (reference sequence). V lost 1 base, J lost 7 bases, and 7 bases stayed unmatched.

V is TRBV10-1 and J is TRBJ2-7; D is ambiguous. The V end was cut by 6 bases, the J end by 3 bases, with 12 bases between. The CDR3 runs to 13 residues. Germline CDR1 reads WNHNN; CDR2 reads SYGVQD (reference sequence). The CDR3 DNA reads TGCGCCAGCAGCAAAGGAGCTAACTACGAGCAGTACTTC. It specifies CASSKGANYEQYF.